This entry features one T cell receptor beta chain sequence. Its antigen specificity is not known. No base-level quality is on record; no much larger clone is a single base apart. To prepare the library, PCR was applied. The listed sequencing device is Illumina HiSeq 4000. High-throughput sequencing was used to profile the CDR3 region of the TCR beta-chain in every patient. On the authors' methods: A classifier to discriminate distant-metastatic papillary thyroid cancer patients was built from CDR3 differences across clinicopathological groups. The Shannon index was used to measure repertoire diversity, and the Morisita-Horn index was used to measure how similar tumor and blood repertoires were. TCRdb ran its own pipeline on the public reads, namely fastp trimming at Q25 and MiXCR clone calling, and kept in-frame beta chains. These V and J calls originate from TCRdb's pipeline instead of the authors' own analysis. The table for this sample lists over 25,000 clones; roughly 16% of them were counted only once. The ten largest clones capture approximately 4.5% of the sample.

The data belong to a study of metastatic and nonmetastatic thyroid tumors (dated by TCRdb to 2018 to 2021). With regard to the full study: Repertoires from peripheral blood and from tumor or nodule tissue samples of malignant and benign thyroid patients were compared.

No patient had received any treatment before thyroid surgery. Using T-cell receptor beta sequencing, the researchers looked back retrospectively at clinical samples from patients, gathered between about 2011 and 2019. The investigation overall reported the following: In both blood and tumor samples, malignant tumors were reported to have significantly higher TCR beta diversity than benign nodules.

V lost 8 bases and J lost 5 bases, and the count of bases not matched to a germline gene is 8. The CDR3 starts with the cysteine, ends with the phenylalanine, and has 13 residues. Left in the record is the CDR3 DNA by itself, 39 bases read in frame from the first base. The germline V gene yields MNHNS for CDR1 and SASEGT for CDR2. Here the chain combines TRBV6-1 and TRBJ1-2, and 7 bases in between align with TRBD1. The sample taken for sequencing was blood. The origin of this receptor is a female donor with papillary thyroid cancer or a benign thyroid nodule (not recorded which). Some clones in this sample may be carry-over from other donors' samples. CDR3 loop: CASPGQNLYGYTF. DNA sequence: TGTGCCAGCCCGGGACAGAATCTTTATGGCTACACCTTC.